The 17 T cell receptor beta chains listed next were all sequenced from one sample in a study of T cell responses to AZD1222 COVID-19 vaccine. TCRdb keeps only in-frame clones here, not all; method: immunoSEQ multiplex PCR. The repertoire holds around 140,000 clones, with 90% to 95% as singletons. Sequencing was performed on peripheral blood, taken on day 0 of AZD1222 vaccination. The receptors shown here come from an adult in good health.

This chain uses TRBV4-3 with TRBJ1-3; the D is unclear. CDR1 and CDR2 (germline): LGHNA, YSLEER. The CDR3 is 16 amino acids. V was clipped by 0 bases and J by 4 bases, with 13 bases between them. CDR3 residues: CASSQDLTMGGNTIYF. The CDR3 coding sequence is TGCGCCAGCAGCCAAGATTTAACGATGGGCGGAAACACCATATATTTT.

This chain connects TRBV28 to TRBJ1-6, with a weak D call TRBD1 (6 bases). This CDR3 contains 15 residues. With 7 bases removed from V and 9 bases from J, the gap between germline ends came to 19 bases. Germline V gives CDR1 MDHEN, CDR2 SYDVKM. Written as DNA, the CDR3 is TGTGCCAGCACCCGATTCGGGGGCTCGAGTTCACCCCTCCACTTT. It encodes CASTRFGGSSSPLHF.

The CDR3 DNA reads as TGTGCCAGCAGACCGGGGGTCAGTGACTACGAGCAGTACTTC. Its protein is CASRPGVSDYEQYF. The chain combines TRBV7-9 with TRBJ2-7, with D maybe TRBD2 (6 bases). This CDR3 comprises 14 residues. From germline, CDR1 is SEHNR and CDR2 FQNEAQ (reference sequence). Trimming left V 6 bases short and J 3 bases short, with 15 bases between.

This chain joins TRBV4-2 and TRBJ1-3, with TRBD1 matching 9 bases. Per germline, CDR1 LGHNA and CDR2 YNFKEQ. V trimming: 2 bases; J trimming: 0 bases; junction bases outside the gene matches: 17. The CDR3 spans 21 residues. For the CDR3, the DNA is TGTGCCAGCAGCCAATATCCGCCGACAGGGGGGGCCGGGGTCTCTGGAAACACCATATATTTT. Amino acid sequence: CASSQYPPTGGAGVSGNTIYF.

The chain joins TRBV29-1 to TRBJ2-5; tentative D call: TRBD2 (5 bases). Germline V CDR1 and CDR2: SQVTM, ANQGSEA. This CDR3 is 13 amino acids long. V was shortened by 2 bases and J by 1 base, with 8 bases between the two germline ends. The CDR3: CSVEMGSQETQYF. The CDR3, as DNA: TGCAGCGTTGAAATGGGGAGCCAAGAGACCCAGTACTTC.

The chain recombines TRBV5-4 with TRBJ1-1, with a possible D match to TRBD1 (6 bases). The germline gives CDR1 SGHNT, CDR2 YYREEE (reference sequence). The CDR3 sequence is 14 residues long. The V and J ends lost 0 bases and 9 bases respectively, with 15 bases between them. The CDR3 coding sequence is TGTGCCAGCAGCTTGGAGGCCGGGACACTTCAAGCTTTCTTT. Protein sequence: CASSLEAGTLQAFF.

V and J are TRBV4-3 and TRBJ2-7; 9 bases are a match to TRBD1. The J segment lost 4 bases and the V segment lost 4 bases, leaving 5 bases of the junction unmatched. CDR1 LGHNA and CDR2 YSLEER come from the germline V gene. This CDR3 is 14 amino acids long. The DNA of the CDR3 is TGCGCCAGCAGCCTGGGACAGGGTAATTACGAGCAGTACTTC. It translates to CASSLGQGNYEQYF.

The V gene is TRBV9, the J gene TRBJ2-5; the D is unclear. The CDR3 sequence is 15 residues long. V lost 0 bases, J lost 2 bases, and 11 bases lay in between. Per the germline V gene, CDR1 is SGDLS and CDR2 is YYNGEE. CDR3 protein: CASSVVPANQETQYF. CDR3 nucleotide sequence: TGTGCCAGCAGCGTAGTGCCGGCGAATCAAGAGACCCAGTACTTC.

This clone was seen just once. The chain is built from TRBV27 and TRBJ1-1; a weak D match, TRBD1 (5 bases). Germline CDR1 reads MNHEY; CDR2 reads SMNVEV (reference sequence). CDR3 size: 12 residues. V dropped 3 bases and J dropped 5 bases, with 7 bases sitting between them. Here the CDR3 DNA reads TGTGCCAGCAGTTTGCAGGGAACTGAAGCTTTCTTT. Residues: CASSLQGTEAFF.

The rearrangement links TRBV27 to TRBJ1-1; 7 positions agree with TRBD1. The CDR3 extends over 15 amino acids. V lost 8 bases and J lost 1; bases outside the gene matches: 10. Looked up from germline, CDR1 is MNHEY and CDR2 is SMNVEV (reference sequence). The CDR3 spells CASGTAGRRNTEAFF. The CDR3 nucleotides read TGTGCCAGCGGGACAGCCGGCCGGAGGAACACTGAAGCTTTCTTT.

CDR3: CASRAETNTEAFF. CDR3 nucleotide sequence: TGCGCCAGCAGGGCAGAAACGAACACTGAAGCTTTCTTT. This chain connects TRBV5-1 to TRBJ1-1, with D unclear. There are 13 residues in the CDR3. Trimming took off 5 bases at V and 1 base at J, with 9 bases between the two ends. Germline V gene data show CDR1 as SGHRS and CDR2 as YFSETQ.

A single count supports this clone. The J gene is TRBJ1-3, the V gene TRBV7-3, with a weak D call TRBD1 (5 bases). CDR3 size: 15 residues. Germline V gene data show CDR1 as SGHTA and CDR2 as FQGTGA. Trimming cost V 4 bases and J 4 bases, with 14 bases left between them. This CDR3 is CASSSSGGAGNTIYF. CDR3 bases: TGTGCCAGCAGCTCGTCCGGCGGGGCAGGAAACACCATATATTTT.

J is TRBJ2-7 and V is TRBV10-1; no reliable D call. Looked up from germline, CDR1 is WNHNN and CDR2 is SYGVQD (reference sequence). Trimming removed 0 bases at V and 6 bases at J, with 15 bases between. This CDR3 is 15 amino acids long. CDR3 residues: CASSESKGGLVEQYF. As DNA, the CDR3 is TGCGCCAGCAGTGAGTCGAAGGGTGGGCTTGTCGAGCAGTACTTC.

The gene calls are TRBV11-1 and TRBJ1-2; weak D call: TRBD1 (5 bases). Trimming cost V 5 bases and J 5 bases, with 12 bases left between them. This CDR3 is built from 13 residues. Germline V CDR1 and CDR2: SGHAT, FQDESV (reference sequence). As DNA, the CDR3 is TGTGCCAGCAGCCCCGACAGCAAATATGGCTACACCTTC. This encodes CASSPDSKYGYTF.

The genes are TRBV7-2 and TRBJ2-3; TRBD2 aligns across 7 bases. The germline V gene has CDR1 SGHTA and CDR2 FQGNSA. The CDR3 contains 15 residues. Trimming cost V 3 bases and J 6 bases; bases outside gene matches: 9. In DNA form, the CDR3 reads TGTGCCAGCAGCTTCCGCCCGTTTAGCGGGGATACGCAGTATTTT. Its protein is CASSFRPFSGDTQYF.

This clone showed up just once. This chain joins TRBV24-1 and TRBJ2-3, with D tentatively TRBD1 or TRBD2 (5 bases each). The ends were cut back, 3 bases at V and 3 bases at J, with 12 bases in the middle. The CDR3 loop spans 15 amino acids. The germline CDR1 and CDR2 sequences are KGHDR and SFDVKD. CDR3 region: CATSDRGDGTDTQYF. The CDR3 bases are TGTGCCACCAGTGATAGGGGAGATGGTACAGATACGCAGTATTTT.

V is TRBV29-1 and J is TRBJ2-5; the match to TRBD1 covers 11 bases. In germline, CDR1 is SQVTM, CDR2 ANQGSEA. The CDR3 loop spans 14 amino acids. J was trimmed by 7 bases and V by 7 bases; bases with no gene match: 11. The CDR3 nucleotides read TGCAGCGGCGGCCCGGGACAGGGGGTCGGGACCCAGTACTTC. The encoded protein is CSGGPGQGVGTQYF.